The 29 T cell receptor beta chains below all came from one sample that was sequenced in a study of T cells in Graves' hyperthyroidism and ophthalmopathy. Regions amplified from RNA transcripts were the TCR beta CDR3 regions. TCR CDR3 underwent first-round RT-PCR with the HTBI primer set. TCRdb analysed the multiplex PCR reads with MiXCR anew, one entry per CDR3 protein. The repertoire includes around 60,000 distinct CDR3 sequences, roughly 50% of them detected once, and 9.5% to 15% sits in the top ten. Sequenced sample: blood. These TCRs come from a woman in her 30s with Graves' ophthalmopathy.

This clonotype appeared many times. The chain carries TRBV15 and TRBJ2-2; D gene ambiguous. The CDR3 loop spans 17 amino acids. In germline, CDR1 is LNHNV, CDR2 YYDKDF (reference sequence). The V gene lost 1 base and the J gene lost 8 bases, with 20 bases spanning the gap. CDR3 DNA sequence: TGTGCCACCAGCAGAGCGTTGGGTCTTCCGAAAGGTGGGGAGCTGTTTTTT. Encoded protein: CATSRALGLPKGGELFF.

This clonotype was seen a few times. In nucleotides, the CDR3 is TGTGCCAGCTCACCAGGGACAGAAGCTAACTATGGCTACACCTTC. This sequence encodes CASSPGTEANYGYTF. The rearrangement joins TRBV9 to TRBJ1-2; 7 bases are a match to TRBD1. The V segment lost 7 bases and the J segment 0 bases; nucleotides outside the gene matches: 9. The length of the CDR3 is 15 residues. Germline assignment: CDR1 SGDLS and CDR2 YYNGEE.

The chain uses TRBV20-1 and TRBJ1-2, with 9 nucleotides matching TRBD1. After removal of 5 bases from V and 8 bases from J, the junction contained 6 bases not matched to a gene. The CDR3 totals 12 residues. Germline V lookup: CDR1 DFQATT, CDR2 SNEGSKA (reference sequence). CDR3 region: CSAAGTGIGYTF. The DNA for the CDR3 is TGCAGTGCTGCCGGGACAGGGATAGGCTACACCTTC.

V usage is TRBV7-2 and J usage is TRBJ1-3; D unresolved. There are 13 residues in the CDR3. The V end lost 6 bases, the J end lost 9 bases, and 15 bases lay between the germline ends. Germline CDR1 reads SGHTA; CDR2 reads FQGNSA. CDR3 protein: CASSLDPTATIYF. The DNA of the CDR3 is TGTGCCAGCAGTCTCGATCCAACGGCCACCATATATTTT.

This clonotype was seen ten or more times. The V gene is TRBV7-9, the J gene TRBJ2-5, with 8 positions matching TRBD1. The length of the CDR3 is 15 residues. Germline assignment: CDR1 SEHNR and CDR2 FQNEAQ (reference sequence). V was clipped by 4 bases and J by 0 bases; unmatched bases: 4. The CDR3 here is CASSSRDRYQETQYF. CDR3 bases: TGTGCCAGCAGCTCTCGGGACAGGTACCAAGAGACCCAGTACTTC. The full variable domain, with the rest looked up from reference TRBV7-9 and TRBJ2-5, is DTGVSQNPRHKITKRGQNVTFRCDPISEHNRLYWYRQTLGQGPEFLTYFQNEAQLEKSRLLSDRFSAERPKGSFSTLEIQRTEQGDSAMYLCASSSRDRYQETQYFGPGTRLLVL.

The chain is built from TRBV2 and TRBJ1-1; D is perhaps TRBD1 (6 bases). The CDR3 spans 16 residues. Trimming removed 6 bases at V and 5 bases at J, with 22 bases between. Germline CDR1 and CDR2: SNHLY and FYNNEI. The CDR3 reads CASRRTREGGETEAFF. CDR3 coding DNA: TGTGCCAGCAGACGTACCCGGGAGGGGGGAGAGACTGAAGCTTTCTTT.

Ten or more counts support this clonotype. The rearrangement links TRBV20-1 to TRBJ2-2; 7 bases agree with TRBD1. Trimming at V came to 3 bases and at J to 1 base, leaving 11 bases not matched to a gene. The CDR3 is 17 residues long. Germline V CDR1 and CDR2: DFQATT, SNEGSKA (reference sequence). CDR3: CSASQGVLRLNTGELFF. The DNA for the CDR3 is TGCAGTGCTAGTCAGGGGGTGTTAAGATTGAACACCGGGGAGCTGTTTTTT.

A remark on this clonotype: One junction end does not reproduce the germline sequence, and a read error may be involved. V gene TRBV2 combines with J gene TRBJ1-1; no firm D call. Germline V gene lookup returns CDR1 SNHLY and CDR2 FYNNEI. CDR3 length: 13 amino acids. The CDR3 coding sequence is TGTGCCAGCAGTGAAAGACTGAACAATGAAGCTTTCTTT. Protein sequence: CASSERLNNEAFF.

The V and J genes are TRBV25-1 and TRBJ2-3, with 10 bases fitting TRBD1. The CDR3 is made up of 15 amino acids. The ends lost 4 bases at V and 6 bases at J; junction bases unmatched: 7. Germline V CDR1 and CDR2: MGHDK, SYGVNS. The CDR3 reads CASSAPDRGLDTQYF. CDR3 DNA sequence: TGTGCCAGCAGTGCTCCGGACAGGGGGTTGGATACGCAGTATTTT.

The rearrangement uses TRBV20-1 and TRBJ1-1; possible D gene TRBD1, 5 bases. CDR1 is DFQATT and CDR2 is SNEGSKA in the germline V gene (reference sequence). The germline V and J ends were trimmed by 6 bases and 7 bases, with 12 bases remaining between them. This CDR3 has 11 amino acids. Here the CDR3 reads CSAAGQIEAFF. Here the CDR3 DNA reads TGCAGTGCAGCCGGACAAATTGAAGCTTTCTTT.

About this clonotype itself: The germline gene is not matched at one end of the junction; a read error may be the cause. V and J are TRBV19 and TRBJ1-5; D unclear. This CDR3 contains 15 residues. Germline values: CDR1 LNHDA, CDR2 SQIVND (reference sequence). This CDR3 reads CANSIGSEGHQPQHF. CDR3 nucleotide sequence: TGTGCCAATAGTATAGGAAGCGAGGGCCATCAGCCCCAGCATTTT.

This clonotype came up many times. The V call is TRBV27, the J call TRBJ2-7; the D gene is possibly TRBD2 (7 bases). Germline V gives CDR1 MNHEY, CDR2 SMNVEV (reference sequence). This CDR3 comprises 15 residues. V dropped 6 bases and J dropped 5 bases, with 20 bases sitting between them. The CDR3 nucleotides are TGTGCCAGCAGACTAGGGGGAGGGATGTCCCACGAGCAGTACTTC. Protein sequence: CASRLGGGMSHEQYF.

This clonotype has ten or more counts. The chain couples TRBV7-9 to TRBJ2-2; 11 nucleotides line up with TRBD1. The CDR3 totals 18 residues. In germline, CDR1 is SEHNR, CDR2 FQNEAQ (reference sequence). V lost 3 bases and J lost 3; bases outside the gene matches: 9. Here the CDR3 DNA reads TGTGCCAGCAGCTTCCCCCTTGGACAGGGGGCACACACCGGGGAGCTGTTTTTT. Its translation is CASSFPLGQGAHTGELFF.

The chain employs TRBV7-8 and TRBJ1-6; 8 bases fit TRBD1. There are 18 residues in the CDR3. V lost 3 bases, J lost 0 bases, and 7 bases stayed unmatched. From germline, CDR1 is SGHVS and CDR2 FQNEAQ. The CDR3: CASSLGDRPSSYNSPLHF. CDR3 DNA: TGTGCCAGCAGCTTGGGGGACAGGCCAAGCTCCTATAATTCACCCCTCCACTTT.

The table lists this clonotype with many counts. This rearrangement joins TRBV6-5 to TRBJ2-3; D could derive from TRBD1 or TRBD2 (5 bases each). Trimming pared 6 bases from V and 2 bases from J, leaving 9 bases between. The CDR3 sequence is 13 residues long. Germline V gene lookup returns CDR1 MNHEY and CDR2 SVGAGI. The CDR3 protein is CASRRDLTDTQYF. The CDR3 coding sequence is TGTGCCAGCAGACGGGACCTCACAGATACGCAGTATTTT.

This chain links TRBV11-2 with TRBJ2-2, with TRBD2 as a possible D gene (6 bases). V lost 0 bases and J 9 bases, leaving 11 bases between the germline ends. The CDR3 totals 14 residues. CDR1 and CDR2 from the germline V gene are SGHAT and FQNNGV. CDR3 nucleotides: TGTGCCAGCAGCTTAGAAGGAGGGAAGAGGGAGCTGTTTTTT. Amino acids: CASSLEGGKRELFF.

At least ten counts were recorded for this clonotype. CDR3 residues: CASSIVGSGSYNEQFF. CDR3 nucleotides: TGTGCCAGTAGTATAGTAGGTAGCGGGAGCTACAATGAGCAGTTCTTC. The chain is built from TRBV19 and TRBJ2-1; 9 bases align to TRBD2. Germline CDR1 LNHDA, CDR2 SQIVND (reference sequence). Trimming at V came to 1 base and at J to 3 bases, leaving 4 bases not matched to a gene. The CDR3 has 16 residues. The whole variable domain, remainder taken from reference TRBV19 and TRBJ2-1, is DGGITQSPKYLFRKEGQNVTLSCEQNLNHDAMYWYRQDPGQGLRLIYYSQIVNDFQKGDIAEGYSVSREKKESFPLTVTSAQKNPTAFYLCASSIVGSGSYNEQFFGPGTRLTVL.

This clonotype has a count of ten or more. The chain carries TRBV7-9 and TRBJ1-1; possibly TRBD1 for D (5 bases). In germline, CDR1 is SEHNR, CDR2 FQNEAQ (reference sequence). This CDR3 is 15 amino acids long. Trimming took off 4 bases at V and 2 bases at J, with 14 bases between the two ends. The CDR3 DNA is TGTGCCAGCAGCTCGGCAGGGAAGATCAACACTGAAGCTTTCTTT. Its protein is CASSSAGKINTEAFF.

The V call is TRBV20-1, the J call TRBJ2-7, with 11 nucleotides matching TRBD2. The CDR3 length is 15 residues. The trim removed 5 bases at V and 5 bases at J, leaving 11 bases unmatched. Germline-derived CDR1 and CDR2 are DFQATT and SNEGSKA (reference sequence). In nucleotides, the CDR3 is TGCAGTGCTTTACTTCTAGCGGGGGGCGGGAACGAGCAGTACTTC. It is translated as CSALLLAGGGNEQYF.

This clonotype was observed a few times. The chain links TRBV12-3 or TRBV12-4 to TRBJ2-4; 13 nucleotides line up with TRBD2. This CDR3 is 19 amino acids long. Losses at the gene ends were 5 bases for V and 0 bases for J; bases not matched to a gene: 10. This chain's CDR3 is CASSLLGLAGSIAKNIQYF. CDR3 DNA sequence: TGTGCCAGCAGTCTACTGGGACTAGCGGGATCGATAGCCAAAAACATTCAGTACTTC.

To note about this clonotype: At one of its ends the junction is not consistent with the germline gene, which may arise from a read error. CDR3 protein: CSAGDGSRGEKLLF. As DNA, the CDR3 is TGCAGTGCTGGGGATGGTAGTCGCGGTGAAAAACTGTTATTC. The chain joins TRBV20-1 to TRBJ1-4; D is unclear. Per the germline V gene, CDR1 is DFQATT and CDR2 is SNEGSKA (reference sequence). The CDR3 loop spans 14 amino acids.

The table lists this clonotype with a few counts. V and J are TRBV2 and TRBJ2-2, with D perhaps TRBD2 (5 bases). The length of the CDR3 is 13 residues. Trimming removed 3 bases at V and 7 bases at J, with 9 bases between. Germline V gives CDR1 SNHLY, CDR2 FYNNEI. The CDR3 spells CASSESSHGELFF. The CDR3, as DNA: TGTGCCAGCAGTGAGTCTAGCCACGGGGAGCTGTTTTTT.

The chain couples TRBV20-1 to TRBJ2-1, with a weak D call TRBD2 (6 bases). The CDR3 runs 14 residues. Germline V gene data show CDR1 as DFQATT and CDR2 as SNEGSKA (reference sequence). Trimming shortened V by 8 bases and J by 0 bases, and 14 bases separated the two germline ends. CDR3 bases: TGCAGTACGGGACTCTCAGGCTCCTACAATGAGCAGTTCTTC. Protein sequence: CSTGLSGSYNEQFF.

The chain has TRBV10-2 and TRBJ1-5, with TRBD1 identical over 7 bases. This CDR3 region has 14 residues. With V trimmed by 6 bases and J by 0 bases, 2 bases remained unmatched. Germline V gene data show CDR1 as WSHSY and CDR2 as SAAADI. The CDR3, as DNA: TGCGCCAGCAGGTCAGGGGGTAGCAATCAGCCCCAGCATTTT. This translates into CASRSGGSNQPQHF.

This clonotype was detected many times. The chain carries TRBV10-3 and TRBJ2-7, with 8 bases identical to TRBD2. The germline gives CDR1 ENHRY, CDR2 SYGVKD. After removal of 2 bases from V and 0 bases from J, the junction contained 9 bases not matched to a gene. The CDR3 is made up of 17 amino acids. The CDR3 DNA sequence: TGTGCCATCAGTGAGCGGCTAGCGGGTTCACCCTCCTACGAGCAGTACTTC. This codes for CAISERLAGSPSYEQYF.

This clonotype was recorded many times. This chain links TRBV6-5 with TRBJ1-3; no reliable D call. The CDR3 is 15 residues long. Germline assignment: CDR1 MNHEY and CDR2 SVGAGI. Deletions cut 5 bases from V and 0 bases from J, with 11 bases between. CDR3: CASSLAPRSGNTIYF. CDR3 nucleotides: TGTGCCAGCAGTCTTGCCCCGCGCTCTGGAAACACCATATATTTT.

Here the CDR3 DNA reads TGCAGTGCTAGAGGGTTCCTAGCGGGGCATAGTGAGCAGTTCTTC. Amino acids: CSARGFLAGHSEQFF. The chain links TRBV20-1 to TRBJ2-1, with 9 nucleotides matching TRBD2. This CDR3 contains 15 residues. The germline V gene has CDR1 DFQATT and CDR2 SNEGSKA (reference sequence). V gave up 1 base and J gave up 9 bases; unmatched junction bases: 10.

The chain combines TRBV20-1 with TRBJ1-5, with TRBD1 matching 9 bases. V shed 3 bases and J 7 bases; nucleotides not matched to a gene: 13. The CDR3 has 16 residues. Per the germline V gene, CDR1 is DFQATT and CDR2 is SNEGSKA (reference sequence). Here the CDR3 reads CSASRDRDPVGQPQHF. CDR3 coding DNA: TGCAGTGCTAGCCGGGACAGGGACCCTGTGGGGCAGCCCCAGCATTTT.

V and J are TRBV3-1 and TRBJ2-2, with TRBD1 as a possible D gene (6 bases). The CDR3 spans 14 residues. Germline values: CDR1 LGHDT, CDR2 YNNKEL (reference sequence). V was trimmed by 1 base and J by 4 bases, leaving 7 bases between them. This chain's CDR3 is CASSQVGGTGELFF. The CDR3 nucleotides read TGTGCCAGCAGCCAAGTAGGGGGCACCGGGGAGCTGTTTTTT.